Below, 19 T cell receptor beta chains from the same sample are listed, as sequenced in a study of blood T cell repertoires in COVID-19. Assay: immunoSEQ multiplex PCR; the TCRdb copy retains only in-frame clones and omits some. The sample carries over 400,000 clones, more than 85% recorded once. Sequencing used PBMCs or T cells enriched from blood (not recorded which). These receptors all stem from a woman in her sixties or seventies who had recovered from COVID-19.

The chain employs TRBV4-1 and TRBJ2-3, with a tentative D call TRBD1 (5 bases). The germline gives CDR1 MGHRA, CDR2 YSYEKL. Trimming cost V 0 bases and J 2 bases, with 21 bases left between them. The CDR3 is made up of 19 amino acids. The chain's CDR3 is CASSQEDPPFLRDTDTQYF. In DNA, the CDR3 is TGCGCCAGCAGCCAAGAGGATCCCCCCTTTCTCAGGGACACAGATACGCAGTATTTT.

CDR3 sequence (DNA): TGTGCCAGCAGTTTTGGGAGTTTGGGAAATGGCTACACCTTC. Amino acids: CASSFGSLGNGYTF. The chain joins TRBV28 to TRBJ1-2, with D unresolved. The CDR3 is 14 amino acids. Trimming shortened V by 3 bases and J by 6 bases, and 14 bases separated the two germline ends. The germline gives CDR1 MDHEN, CDR2 SYDVKM.

The genes are TRBV19 and TRBJ2-7; no firm D call. Per germline, CDR1 LNHDA and CDR2 SQIVND (reference sequence). Trimming took off 1 base at V and 0 bases at J, with 10 bases between the two ends. This CDR3 spans 15 amino acids. This CDR3 is CASSIGLSSSYEQYV. CDR3 in DNA: TGTGCCAGTAGTATAGGACTGTCAAGCTCCTACGAGCAGTACGTC.

The rearrangement uses TRBV29-1 and TRBJ1-2; D is uncertain. The CDR3 is 10 residues long. V lost 6 bases, J lost 2 bases, and 4 bases lay in between. Looked up from germline, CDR1 is SQVTM and CDR2 is ANQGSEA. The CDR3 nucleotides are TGCAGCGTGGAGAACTATGGCTACACCTTC. Translating it yields CSVENYGYTF.

V and J are TRBV5-1 and TRBJ1-2, with TRBD1 matching 11 bases. Losses at the gene ends were 4 bases for V and 8 bases for J; bases not matched to a gene: 10. The CDR3 contains 15 residues. CDR1 is SGHRS and CDR2 is YFSETQ in the germline V gene. The CDR3 DNA sequence: TGCGCCAGCAGCCCGTGGACAGGGGGCTCTAGAGGCTACACCTTC. Its translation is CASSPWTGGSRGYTF.

The gene calls are TRBV28 and TRBJ2-5; 8 bases are a match to TRBD1. This CDR3 has 15 amino acids. After removal of 4 bases from V and 2 bases from J, the junction contained 6 bases not matched to a gene. Germline V gene sequence: CDR1 MDHEN, CDR2 SYDVKM. The CDR3 protein is CASSSRDRIQETQYF. The CDR3 coding sequence is TGTGCCAGCAGTTCCCGGGACAGGATACAAGAGACCCAGTACTTC.

The V gene is TRBV11-2, the J gene TRBJ1-1; D gene ambiguous. Germline CDR1 is SGHAT and CDR2 is FQNNGV. The CDR3 consists of 12 residues. Trimming took off 1 base at V and 5 bases at J, with 5 bases between the two ends. CDR3 coding DNA: TGTGCCAGCAGCTTAGGTCTTACTGAAGCTTTCTTT. Translated, it gives CASSLGLTEAFF.

This clone was found a few times. This sequence joins TRBV5-8 and TRBJ2-3, with 8 bases fitting TRBD1. The CDR3 is 16 residues long. V shed 4 bases, J shed 0 bases, and the junction held 7 bases outside the gene matches. Germline CDR1 SGHTS, CDR2 YDEGEE. This CDR3 reads CASSPPTGVSTDTQYF. CDR3 DNA sequence: TGTGCCAGCAGCCCACCGACAGGGGTGAGCACAGATACGCAGTATTTT.

CDR3: CSAQTPQTSSYNSPLHF. The CDR3 DNA is TGCAGCGCTCAAACCCCGCAGACTAGCTCCTATAATTCACCCCTCCACTTT. This chain uses TRBV29-1 with TRBJ1-6; D is ambiguous. CDR1 is SQVTM, CDR2 ANQGSEA, per germline. V lost 7 bases, J lost 0 bases, and 19 bases lay in between. This CDR3 contains 17 residues.

This clone was counted ten times or more. The chain is built from TRBV27 and TRBJ2-7; D is possibly TRBD2 (5 bases). The V and J ends lost 0 bases and 2 bases respectively, with 11 bases between them. CDR1 MNHEY and CDR2 SMNVEV come from the germline V gene (reference sequence). There are 15 residues in the CDR3. The CDR3 DNA is TGTGCCAGCAGTTTATCGGAGGCCGGTCCCTACGAGCAGTACTTC. Its translation is CASSLSEAGPYEQYF.

The rearrangement joins TRBV29-1 to TRBJ2-6, with D perhaps matching TRBD2 (6 bases). The CDR3 has 12 amino acids. Germline V gene data show CDR1 as SQVTM and CDR2 as ANQGSEA. The V end lost 4 bases, the J end lost 10 bases, and 11 bases lay between the germline ends. The DNA for the CDR3 is TGCAGCGTTGTCGGGGGATCGAACGTCCTGACTTTC. Translation gives CSVVGGSNVLTF.

V usage is TRBV10-3 and J usage is TRBJ2-7, with 10 bases lining up with TRBD1. Germline CDR1 reads ENHRY; CDR2 reads SYGVKD. J lost 4 bases, V lost 6 bases, and 6 bases had no gene match. The CDR3 runs 14 residues. The CDR3 region is CAIRDRGLGYEQYF. The CDR3 DNA reads TGTGCCATCAGAGACAGGGGGCTAGGGTACGAGCAGTACTTC.

V usage is TRBV6-4 and J usage is TRBJ2-7; no definite D call. Germline V CDR1 and CDR2: MRHNA, SNTAGT. Trimming removed 2 bases from V and 3 bases from J, with 20 bases in between. The CDR3 contains 17 residues. The CDR3 DNA sequence: TGTGCCAGCAGTGACCCTTTTTCGGGTGAGGTCGACTACGAGCAGTACTTC. Amino acid sequence: CASSDPFSGEVDYEQYF.

The chain couples TRBV4-1 to TRBJ1-6; tentatively, D is TRBD1 (5 bases). The ends were cut back, 6 bases at V and 6 bases at J, with 12 bases in the middle. Germline V lookup: CDR1 MGHRA, CDR2 YSYEKL. The CDR3 is made up of 14 amino acids. The chain's CDR3 is CASRGRDPNSPLHF. The CDR3 DNA follows: TGCGCCAGCAGAGGGAGGGACCCTAATTCACCCCTCCACTTT.

V is TRBV6-1 and J is TRBJ2-3; 9 bases map to TRBD2. CDR3 length equals 17 residues. Germline lookup yields CDR1 MNHNS and CDR2 SASEGT. With V trimmed by 6 bases and J by 4 bases, 14 bases remained unmatched. CDR3 DNA: TGTGCCAGCAGAGAAAATGAGGGCGGGGGGGCATCAGATACGCAGTATTTT. Its protein product is CASRENEGGGASDTQYF.

As to this clone: The identical CDR3 is also encoded by other nucleotide sequences in the sample. This chain links TRBV14 with TRBJ1-2, with 8 bases fitting TRBD1. V shed 1 base and J 5 bases; nucleotides not matched to a gene: 0. This CDR3 is 13 amino acids long. Germline V gene lookup returns CDR1 SGHDN and CDR2 FVKESK. Here the CDR3 reads CASSQGQGYGYTF. The CDR3 coding sequence is TGTGCCAGCAGCCAAGGACAGGGGTATGGCTACACCTTC. The variable domain in full, completed from reference TRBV14 and TRBJ1-2, reads EAGVTQFPSHSVIEKGQTVTLRCDPISGHDNLYWYRRVMGKEIKFLLHFVKESKQDESGMPNNRFLAERTGGTYSTLKVQPAELEDSGVYFCASSQGQGYGYTFGSGTRLTVV.

The chain employs TRBV7-2 and TRBJ2-1; 10 nucleotides match TRBD1. V shed 3 bases, J shed 6 bases, and the junction held 5 bases outside the gene matches. The CDR3 runs to 15 residues. CDR1 is SGHTA, CDR2 FQGNSA, per germline. The CDR3 DNA reads as TGTGCCAGCAGCTTCCTGGGGACAGGGGTCAATGAGCAGTTCTTC. Translation: CASSFLGTGVNEQFF.

This clone has a handful of counts. The gene calls are TRBV23-1 and TRBJ2-2; TRBD1 matches 8 bases. TRBV23-1 is an ORF for which the function is uncertain. This CDR3 contains 19 residues. The J segment lost 0 bases and the V segment lost 3 bases, leaving 12 bases of the junction unmatched. CDR3 DNA: TGCGCCAGCAGTCAGGGGGACAGGAGTTTCTTCGCGAACACCGGGGAGCTGTTTTTT. Its translation is CASSQGDRSFFANTGELFF.

This clone has a single count. V and J are TRBV11-2 and TRBJ2-7; tentative D call: TRBD1 (6 bases). The V and J ends lost 1 base and 3 bases respectively, with 7 bases between them. The CDR3 has 13 amino acids. Germline CDR1 is SGHAT and CDR2 is FQNNGV. The CDR3: CASSLVQGYEQYV. For the CDR3, the DNA is TGTGCCAGCAGCTTAGTACAGGGCTACGAGCAGTACGTC.